The 27 T cell receptor beta chains presented below share a single source sample, sequenced in a study of cytomegalovirus exposure and HLA in healthy donors. The PCR was carried out with 60 Vbeta primers and 13 Jbeta primers. Measured with immunoSEQ multiplex PCR; TCRdb has only the in-frame clones, and not every one. The sample includes about 110,000 clones, around 84% of them seen just once. The sample comprised PBMCs. These receptors were collected from a man aged 25-45 years in good health and CMV-seropositive.

This CDR3 reads CASSFVGLPKAFF. The CDR3 DNA reads TGTGCCAGCAGCTTCGTGGGACTCCCTAAGGCTTTCTTT. The chain carries TRBV5-6 and TRBJ1-1; TRBD1 might be the D (5 bases). Germline V gene data show CDR1 as SGHDT and CDR2 as YYEEEE. Trimming cost V 2 bases and J 11 bases, with 16 bases left between them. The CDR3 is 13 residues long.

This clone was found once. The chain has TRBV6-4 and TRBJ1-2; no clear D gene. The CDR3 has 13 amino acids. Trimming shortened V by 11 bases and J by 2 bases, and 15 bases separated the two germline ends. Germline V gene sequence: CDR1 MRHNA, CDR2 SNTAGT. CDR3 region: CARFRRVNYGYTF. In DNA form, the CDR3 reads TGTGCCCGATTTCGCCGGGTGAACTATGGCTACACCTTC.

The V gene is TRBV6-6, the J gene TRBJ1-2; no definite D call. Trimming shortened V by 5 bases and J by 2 bases, and 9 bases separated the two germline ends. CDR1 and CDR2 (germline): MNHNY, SVGAGI (reference sequence). The CDR3 is 13 amino acids. CDR3 nucleotide sequence: TGTGCCAGCAGTGTCCGGGGAAACTATGGCTACACCTTC. This translates into CASSVRGNYGYTF.

This clone was observed once. DNA of the CDR3: TGCGCCAGCAGCAAGAGGACAGGTCAACAAGAGACCCAGTACTTC. Protein: CASSKRTGQQETQYF. This rearrangement joins TRBV5-1 to TRBJ2-5, with 7 nucleotides matching TRBD1. The CDR3 loop spans 15 amino acids. The germline CDR1 and CDR2 sequences are SGHRS and YFSETQ. J was trimmed by 2 bases and V by 4 bases; bases with no gene match: 8.

Concerning this clone itself: Other DNA sequences of this sample code for an identical CDR3. The chain has TRBV5-1 and TRBJ1-5, with D possibly TRBD1 on 5 matching bases. The CDR3 sequence is 13 residues long. Trimming took off 0 bases at V and 4 bases at J, with 5 bases between the two ends. CDR1 is SGHRS and CDR2 is YFSETQ in the germline V gene. CDR3 in amino acids: CASSLAGNQPQHF. CDR3 nucleotide sequence: TGCGCCAGCAGCTTGGCAGGGAATCAGCCCCAGCATTTT.

This clone was counted only a few times. The gene calls are TRBV9 and TRBJ1-6; 9 nucleotides line up with TRBD1. The ends lost 3 bases at V and 10 bases at J; junction bases unmatched: 8. CDR1 and CDR2 (germline): SGDLS, YYNGEE. The CDR3 is 15 amino acids. Here the CDR3 DNA reads TGTGCCAGCAGCGCCCGACAGGGGGGATGGTCACCCCTCCACTTT. It codes for CASSARQGGWSPLHF.

CDR3 sequence (DNA): TGTGCCAGCAGTTTCGGGGGACTCGAGGCTTTCTTT. This gives the protein CASSFGGLEAFF. The rearrangement links TRBV6-6 to TRBJ1-1, with D possibly being TRBD1 (5 bases). Looked up from germline, CDR1 is MNHNY and CDR2 is SVGAGI (reference sequence). There are 12 residues in the CDR3. Between the trimmed V and J ends, which lost 4 bases and 11 bases, there was a span of 14 bases.

V gene TRBV15 combines with J gene TRBJ1-2, with 9 bases fitting TRBD1. This CDR3 has 15 residues. Germline V gene sequence: CDR1 LNHNV, CDR2 YYDKDF (reference sequence). V was pared by 3 bases and J by 3 bases, with 5 bases of the junction left unmatched. The CDR3 sequence: CATSRGTGRHYGYTF. CDR3 in DNA: TGTGCCACCAGCAGGGGGACAGGGAGACACTATGGCTACACCTTC.

This clone was observed a few times. The chain carries TRBV19 and TRBJ1-1; TRBD1 agrees at 8 bases. After removal of 3 bases from V and 0 bases from J, the junction contained 12 bases not matched to a gene. The germline V gene has CDR1 LNHDA and CDR2 SQIVND (reference sequence). This CDR3 has 18 amino acids. CDR3 in amino acids: CASSIFTGTGHMNTEAFF. The CDR3, as DNA: TGTGCCAGTAGTATCTTTACCGGGACAGGACATATGAACACTGAAGCTTTCTTT.

The gene calls are TRBV6-5 and TRBJ2-1; D is ambiguous. Germline values: CDR1 MNHEY, CDR2 SVGAGI. The V end was cut by 0 bases, the J end by 3 bases, with 9 bases between. This CDR3 comprises 15 residues. The CDR3 nucleotides are TGTGCCAGCAGTTACTCCAACGACTTCTACAATGAGCAGTTCTTC. As protein: CASSYSNDFYNEQFF.

The CDR3 loop reads CASSPGQGNQPQHF. DNA of the CDR3: TGTGCCAGCTCACCGGGACAGGGCAATCAGCCCCAGCATTTT. The chain combines TRBV18 with TRBJ1-5; 8 nucleotides agree with TRBD1. CDR1 is KGHSH, CDR2 LQKENI, per germline. J was trimmed by 2 bases and V by 3 bases; bases with no gene match: 0. The CDR3 totals 14 residues.

The rearrangement uses TRBV2 and TRBJ1-1; a possible D gene is TRBD1 (5 bases). Germline-derived CDR1 and CDR2 are SNHLY and FYNNEI. The CDR3 length is 15 residues. Trimming stripped 6 bases from V and 5 bases from J, with 19 bases between. The CDR3 nucleotides read TGTGCCAGCAGCGTAGAAAGATCCCAGGGAACTGAAGCTTTCTTT. This encodes CASSVERSQGTEAFF.

V is TRBV20-1 and J is TRBJ1-1; D unresolved. The CDR3 is 11 residues long. Trimming stripped 3 bases from V and 5 bases from J, with 7 bases between. CDR1 is DFQATT and CDR2 is SNEGSKA in the germline V gene (reference sequence). CDR3: CSASYRTEAFF. The CDR3 DNA is TGCAGTGCTAGTTATCGGACTGAAGCTTTCTTT.

V and J are TRBV10-3 and TRBJ1-5, with 8 nucleotides matching TRBD1. Germline V gene sequence: CDR1 ENHRY, CDR2 SYGVKD. The CDR3 has 14 residues. V shed 2 bases and J 4 bases; nucleotides not matched to a gene: 1. CDR3: CAISERQGNQPQHF. CDR3 bases: TGTGCCATCAGTGAGAGACAGGGGAATCAGCCCCAGCATTTT.

The chain recombines TRBV5-1 with TRBJ2-2, with 8 nucleotides matching TRBD1. The CDR3 has 16 residues. Germline V gives CDR1 SGHRS, CDR2 YFSETQ. The trim removed 0 bases at V and 3 bases at J, leaving 4 bases unmatched. The CDR3 loop reads CASSLVQGADTGELFF. The CDR3 DNA sequence: TGCGCCAGCAGCTTGGTCCAGGGGGCGGACACCGGGGAGCTGTTTTTT.

The rearrangement joins TRBV7-2 to TRBJ2-3; 8 bases are shared with TRBD1. V lost 3 bases to trimming and J lost 6 bases; unmatched junction nucleotides: 11. Germline CDR1 reads SGHTA; CDR2 reads FQGNSA. This CDR3 has 16 residues. The CDR3 DNA follows: TGTGCCAGCAGCTTGTCGGGACAGGCCGCAGGGGATACGCAGTATTTT. Translating it yields CASSLSGQAAGDTQYF.

This rearrangement joins TRBV27 to TRBJ1-1, with a tentative D call TRBD1 (6 bases). V gave up 4 bases and J gave up 1 base, with 16 bases separating them. The CDR3 length is 16 residues. Germline V lookup: CDR1 MNHEY, CDR2 SMNVEV (reference sequence). The DNA for the CDR3 is TGTGCCAGCAGTTCATACCTGACAGGCTGGAACACTGAAGCTTTCTTT. Translating gives CASSSYLTGWNTEAFF.

The V and J genes are TRBV6-1 and TRBJ1-1, with 8 bases identical to TRBD1. Unmatched junction bases numbered 13, after V lost 8 bases and J lost 8 bases. CDR1 is MNHNS, CDR2 SASEGT, per germline. The CDR3 runs to 14 residues. The CDR3 spells CASAGGYYQPEAFF. The CDR3 bases are TGTGCCAGCGCAGGGGGCTACTACCAACCCGAAGCTTTCTTT.

The chain carries TRBV28 and TRBJ2-1; D may be TRBD2 (5 bases). CDR1 and CDR2 (germline): MDHEN, SYDVKM. V shed 4 bases and J shed 7 bases, with 17 bases lying between them. The CDR3 totals 15 residues. CDR3 in amino acids: CASSSRSRRRNEQFF. The CDR3 region has the DNA TGTGCCAGCAGTTCCCGATCTCGGAGGCGGAATGAGCAGTTCTTC.

CDR3 bases: TGCGCCAGCAGTATTGAGGGGGCAAGGTCTGGAGCTTTCTTT. Translation: CASSIEGARSGAFF. This rearrangement joins TRBV5-1 to TRBJ1-1, with 7 bases that match TRBD1. There are 14 residues in the CDR3. Germline loops: CDR1 SGHRS, CDR2 YFSETQ. The V gene end was trimmed by 5 bases and the J gene end by 10 bases; junction bases not matched to a gene: 14.

The rearrangement uses TRBV30 and TRBJ1-1, with 8 bases lining up with TRBD1. Trimming cost V 3 bases and J 1 base; bases outside gene matches: 16. The CDR3 runs to 18 residues. From germline, CDR1 is GTSNPN and CDR2 SVGIG (reference sequence). As DNA, the CDR3 is TGTGCCTGGAGAATTGGTCGACAGGGGCTCGGGGCGAACACTGAAGCTTTCTTT. Residues: CAWRIGRQGLGANTEAFF. Based on the CDR3 plus reference TRBV30 and TRBJ1-1, the full variable domain is SQTIHQWPATLVQPVGSPLSLECTVEGTSNPNLYWYRQAAGRGLQLLFYSVGIGQISSEVPQNLSASRPQDRQFILSSKKLLLSDSGFYLCAWRIGRQGLGANTEAFFGQGTRLTVV.

This rearrangement joins TRBV29-1 to TRBJ1-5, with TRBD1 as a possible D gene (6 bases). The CDR3 contains 14 residues. Trimming cost V 6 bases and J 3 bases, with 15 bases left between them. In germline, CDR1 is SQVTM, CDR2 ANQGSEA. The DNA for the CDR3 is TGCAGCGTAAGGGACATCGGCCACAATCAGCCCCAGCATTTT. Protein sequence: CSVRDIGHNQPQHF.

The V and J genes are TRBV5-4 and TRBJ1-2; D might be TRBD1 (5 bases). This CDR3 region has 13 residues. With 2 bases removed from V and 6 bases from J, the gap between germline ends came to 11 bases. The germline gives CDR1 SGHNT, CDR2 YYREEE (reference sequence). The CDR3 loop is CASSFAGGDGYTF. The CDR3 DNA sequence: TGTGCCAGCAGCTTTGCGGGGGGAGATGGCTACACCTTC.

V usage is TRBV19 and J usage is TRBJ2-7; 8 nucleotides line up with TRBD1. The V gene end was trimmed by 6 bases and the J gene end by 3 bases; junction bases not matched to a gene: 4. Looked up from germline, CDR1 is LNHDA and CDR2 is SQIVND (reference sequence). The CDR3 sequence is 13 residues long. The CDR3 bases are TGTGCCAGTAGCATGACAGGGGACTACGAGCAGTACTTC. It codes for CASSMTGDYEQYF.

This chain joins TRBV9 and TRBJ2-2, with TRBD1 identical over 12 bases. The V gene end was trimmed by 4 bases and the J gene end by 6 bases; junction bases not matched to a gene: 10. The CDR3 runs to 17 residues. Germline CDR1 reads SGDLS; CDR2 reads YYNGEE. CDR3 in amino acids: CASSSNPGQGAPGELFF. In DNA form, the CDR3 reads TGTGCCAGCAGCAGTAACCCGGGACAGGGGGCGCCCGGGGAGCTGTTTTTT.

This clone was seen only a few times. The chain uses TRBV5-1 and TRBJ1-1; D unresolved. V lost 4 bases and J 0 bases, leaving 10 bases between the germline ends. The germline V gene encodes CDR1 SGHRS and CDR2 YFSETQ. The CDR3 runs to 14 residues. This CDR3 reads CASSAERMNTEAFF. CDR3 bases: TGCGCCAGCAGCGCCGAGCGAATGAACACTGAAGCTTTCTTT. Full variable domain (missing parts from reference TRBV5-1 and TRBJ1-1): KAGVTQTPRYLIKTRGQQVTLSCSPISGHRSVSWYQQTPGQGLQFLFEYFSETQRNKGNFPGRFSGRQFSNSRSEMNVSTLELGDSALYLCASSAERMNTEAFFGQGTRLTVV.

The V call is TRBV5-1, the J call TRBJ2-7; 7 bases line up with TRBD1. Germline CDR1 SGHRS, CDR2 YFSETQ. The J segment lost 6 bases and the V segment lost 4 bases, leaving 10 bases of the junction unmatched. CDR3 length: 14 residues. In nucleotides, the CDR3 is TGCGCCAGCAGCGGAGGACAGGTCGACGGCGAGCAGTACTTC. This translates into CASSGGQVDGEQYF.